The clone carrying this T cell receptor (beta chain) was seen more than once but under ten times. The data belong to a study of T cells in Graves' hyperthyroidism and ophthalmopathy. Template material for amplifying TCR beta CDR3 regions consisted of RNA transcripts. The HTBI set primed first-round TCR CDR3 RT-PCR. TCRdb independently ran MiXCR on the multiplex PCR reads; one entry per CDR3 protein. The table shows around 580,000 distinct CDR3 sequences, with roughly 17% occurring only once. The CDR3 spans 16 residues. Trimming shortened V by 3 bases and J by 6 bases, and 17 bases separated the two germline ends.

The specimen was blood. This receptor was identified in a woman aged 18-30 years with Graves' hyperthyroidism. This chain links TRBV12-3 or TRBV12-4 with TRBJ2-2, with TRBD1 as a possible D gene (5 bases). The CDR3 here is CASSFFSQEPAGELFF. The CDR3 DNA sequence: TGTGCCAGCAGTTTCTTTTCACAGGAGCCCGCCGGGGAGCTGTTTTTT.